The clone carrying this T cell receptor (beta chain) was picked up one time. Antigen specificity is unknown. The PCR made use of 60 Vbeta and 13 Jbeta primers. Clones were read by immunoSEQ multiplex PCR, and TCRdb kept only the in-frame ones, dropping some. The table lists 80,000 to 100,000 clones, 70% to 75% of them singletons. This sample is part of a study of cytomegalovirus exposure and HLA in healthy donors. Study results and caveats: What was likely a sequencing artifact was a cluster of highly shared sequence variants. Several of the most significant clusters were apparently associated with common viral pathogens in a later analysis. Per published reports, the classifier diagnosed cytomegalovirus status with high specificity and sensitivity. CMV serostatus stood as the only immune exposure information on hand.

This TCR derives from a woman aged 18-29 years in good health and CMV-seropositive. Sequenced: PBMCs.

The CDR3 protein is CASSDRTGYQETQYF. The CDR3 DNA sequence: TGTGCCAGCAGCGACCGGACGGGGTACCAAGAGACCCAGTACTTC. The chain carries TRBV9 and TRBJ2-5; weak D call: TRBD2 (5 bases). V was trimmed by 3 bases and J by 0 bases, leaving 12 bases between them. Germline assignment: CDR1 SGDLS and CDR2 YYNGEE. The CDR3 runs 15 residues.